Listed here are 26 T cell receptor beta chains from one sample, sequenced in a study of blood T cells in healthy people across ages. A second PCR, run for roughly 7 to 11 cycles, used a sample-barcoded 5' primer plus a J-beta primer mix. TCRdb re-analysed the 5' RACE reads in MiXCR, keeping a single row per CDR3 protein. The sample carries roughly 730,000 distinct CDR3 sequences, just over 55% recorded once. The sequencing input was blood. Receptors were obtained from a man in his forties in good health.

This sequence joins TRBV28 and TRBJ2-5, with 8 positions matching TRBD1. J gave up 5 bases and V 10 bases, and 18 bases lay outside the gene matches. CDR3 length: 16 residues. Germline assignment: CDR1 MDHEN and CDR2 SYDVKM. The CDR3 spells CANNLRHLQGAETQYF. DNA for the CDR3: TGTGCCAACAATCTAAGGCATTTGCAGGGGGCGGAGACCCAGTACTTC.

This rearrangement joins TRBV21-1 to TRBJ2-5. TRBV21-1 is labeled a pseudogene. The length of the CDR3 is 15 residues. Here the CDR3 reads CASISNRAYQETQYF. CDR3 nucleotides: TGTGCCAGCATCTCAAACCGAGCGTACCAAGAGACCCAGTACTTC.

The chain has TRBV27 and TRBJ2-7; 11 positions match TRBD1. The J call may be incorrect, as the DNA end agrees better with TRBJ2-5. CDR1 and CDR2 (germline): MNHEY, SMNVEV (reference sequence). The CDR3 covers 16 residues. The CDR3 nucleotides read TGTGCCAGCAGTTTGTCCGGGACAGGGGGTACGAAGACCCAGTACTTC. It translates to CASSLSGTGGTKTQYF.

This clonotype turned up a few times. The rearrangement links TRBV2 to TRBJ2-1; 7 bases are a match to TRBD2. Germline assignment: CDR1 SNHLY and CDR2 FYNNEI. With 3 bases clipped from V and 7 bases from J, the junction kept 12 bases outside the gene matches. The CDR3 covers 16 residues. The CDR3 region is CASSDPMGTKGNEQFF. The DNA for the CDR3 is TGTGCCAGCAGTGATCCAATGGGGACTAAGGGAAATGAGCAGTTCTTC.

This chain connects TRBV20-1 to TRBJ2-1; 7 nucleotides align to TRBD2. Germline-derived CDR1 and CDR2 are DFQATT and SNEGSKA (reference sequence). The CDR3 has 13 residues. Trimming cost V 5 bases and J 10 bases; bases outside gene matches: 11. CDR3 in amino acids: CSAGTNRRREQFF. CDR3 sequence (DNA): TGCAGTGCTGGGACTAACAGGCGAAGGGAGCAGTTCTTC.

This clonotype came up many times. The CDR3 DNA sequence: TGTGCCAGCAGTTTCCATCCTGGGGCCAACGTCCTGACTTTC. Translation gives CASSFHPGANVLTF. The J gene is TRBJ2-6, the V gene TRBV27; D is unclear. The CDR3 covers 14 residues. CDR1 is MNHEY and CDR2 is SMNVEV in the germline V gene (reference sequence). The ends were cut back, 3 bases at V and 2 bases at J, with 5 bases in the middle.

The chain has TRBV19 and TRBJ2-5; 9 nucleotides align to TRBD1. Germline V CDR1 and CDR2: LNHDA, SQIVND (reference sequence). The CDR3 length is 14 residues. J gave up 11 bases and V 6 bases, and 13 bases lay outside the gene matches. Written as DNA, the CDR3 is TGTGCCAGTAGCCTGACAGGGGGACACAATGAGCAGTACTTC. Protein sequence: CASSLTGGHNEQYF.

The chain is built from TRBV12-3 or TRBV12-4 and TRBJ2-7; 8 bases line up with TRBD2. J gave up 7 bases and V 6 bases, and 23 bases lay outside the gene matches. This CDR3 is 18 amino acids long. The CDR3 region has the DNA TGTGCCAGCAGCCCGGCGAGACAACGGGAGGGCCCCTACAATGAGCAGTACTTC. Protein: CASSPARQREGPYNEQYF.

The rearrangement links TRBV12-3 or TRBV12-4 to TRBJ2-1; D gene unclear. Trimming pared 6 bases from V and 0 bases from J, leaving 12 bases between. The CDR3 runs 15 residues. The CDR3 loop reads CASSPLPSSYNEQFF. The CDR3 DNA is TGTGCCAGCAGCCCCCTTCCCAGCTCCTACAATGAGCAGTTCTTC.

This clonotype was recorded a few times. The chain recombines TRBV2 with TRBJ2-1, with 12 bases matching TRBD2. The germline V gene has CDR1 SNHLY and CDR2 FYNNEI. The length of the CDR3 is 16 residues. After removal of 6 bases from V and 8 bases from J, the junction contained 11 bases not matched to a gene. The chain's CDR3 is CASSWTSGDPLDEQFF. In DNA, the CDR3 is TGTGCCAGCAGCTGGACTAGCGGGGACCCATTGGATGAGCAGTTCTTC.

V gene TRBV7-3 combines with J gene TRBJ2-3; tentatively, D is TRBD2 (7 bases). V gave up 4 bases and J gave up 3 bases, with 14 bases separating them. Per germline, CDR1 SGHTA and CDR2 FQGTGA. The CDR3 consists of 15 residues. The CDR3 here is CASSSPGGGTDTQYF. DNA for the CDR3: TGTGCCAGCAGCTCCCCGGGGGGCGGGACAGATACGCAGTATTTT.

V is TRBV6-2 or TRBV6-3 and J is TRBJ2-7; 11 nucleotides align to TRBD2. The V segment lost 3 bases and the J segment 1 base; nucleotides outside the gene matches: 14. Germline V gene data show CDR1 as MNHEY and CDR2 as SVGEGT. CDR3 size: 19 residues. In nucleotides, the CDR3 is TGTGCCAGCAGTTATAGCTTAGGGGCGGCTAGCGGGAGGTCCTACGAGCAGTACTTC. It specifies CASSYSLGAASGRSYEQYF.

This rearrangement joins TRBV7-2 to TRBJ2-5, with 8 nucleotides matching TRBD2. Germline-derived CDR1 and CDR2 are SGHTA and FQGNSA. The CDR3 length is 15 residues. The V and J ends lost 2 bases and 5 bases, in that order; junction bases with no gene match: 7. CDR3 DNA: TGTGCCAGCAGCTTACAAGCGGGGGACTTGGAGACCCAGTACTTC. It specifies CASSLQAGDLETQYF. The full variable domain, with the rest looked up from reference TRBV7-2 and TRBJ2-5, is GAGVSQSPSNKVTEKGKDVELRCDPISGHTALYWYRQSLGQGLEFLIYFQGNSAPDKSGLPSDRFSAERTGGSVSTLTIQRTQQEDSAVYLCASSLQAGDLETQYFGPGTRLLVL.

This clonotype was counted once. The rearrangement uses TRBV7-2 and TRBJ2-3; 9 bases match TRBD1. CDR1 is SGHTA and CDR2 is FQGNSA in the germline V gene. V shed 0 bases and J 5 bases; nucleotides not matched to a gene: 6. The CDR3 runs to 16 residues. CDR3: CASSLARTGGGDTQYF. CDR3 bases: TGTGCCAGCAGCTTAGCGCGTACAGGGGGCGGAGATACGCAGTATTTT.

CDR3 sequence (DNA): TGTGCCAGCAGTTACTTGATGGCAGATACGCAGTATTTT. It encodes CASSYLMADTQYF. This chain uses TRBV6-2 or TRBV6-3 with TRBJ2-3; no clear D. The V end was cut by 1 base, the J end by 4 bases, with 6 bases between. The CDR3 runs to 13 residues. Germline V gene lookup returns CDR1 MNHEY and CDR2 SVGEGT.

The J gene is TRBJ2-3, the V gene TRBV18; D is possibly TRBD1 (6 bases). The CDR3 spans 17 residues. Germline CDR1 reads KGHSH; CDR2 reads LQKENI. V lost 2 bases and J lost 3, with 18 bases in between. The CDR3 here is CASSPNGQSRVTDTQYF. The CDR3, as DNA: TGTGCCAGCTCACCAAATGGACAGTCCCGGGTTACAGATACGCAGTATTTT.

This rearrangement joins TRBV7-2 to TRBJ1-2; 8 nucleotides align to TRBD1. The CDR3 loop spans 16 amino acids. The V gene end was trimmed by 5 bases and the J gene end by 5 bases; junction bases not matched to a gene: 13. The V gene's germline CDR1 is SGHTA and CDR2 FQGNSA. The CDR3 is CASSPGRQGRGYGYTF. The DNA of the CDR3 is TGTGCCAGCAGCCCAGGGAGACAGGGGAGAGGGTATGGCTACACCTTC.

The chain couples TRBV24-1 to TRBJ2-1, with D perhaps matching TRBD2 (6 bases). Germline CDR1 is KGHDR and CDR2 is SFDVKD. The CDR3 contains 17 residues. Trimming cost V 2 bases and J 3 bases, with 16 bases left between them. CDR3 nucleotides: TGTGCCACCAGTGATTCAACCGGGGAGGACCGCTACAATGAGCAGTTCTTC. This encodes CATSDSTGEDRYNEQFF.

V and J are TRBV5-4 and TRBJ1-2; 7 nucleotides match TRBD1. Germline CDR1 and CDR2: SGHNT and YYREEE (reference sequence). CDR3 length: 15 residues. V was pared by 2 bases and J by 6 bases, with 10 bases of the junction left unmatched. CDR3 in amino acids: CASSLPGQLTNGYTF. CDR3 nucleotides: TGTGCCAGCAGCTTACCGGGACAGCTAACGAATGGCTACACCTTC.

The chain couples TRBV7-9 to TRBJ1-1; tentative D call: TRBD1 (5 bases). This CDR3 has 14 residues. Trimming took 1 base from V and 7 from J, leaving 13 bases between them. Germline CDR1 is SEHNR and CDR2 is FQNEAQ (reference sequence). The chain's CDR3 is CASSLGWTQGEAFF. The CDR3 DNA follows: TGTGCCAGCAGCTTAGGCTGGACGCAGGGTGAAGCTTTCTTT.

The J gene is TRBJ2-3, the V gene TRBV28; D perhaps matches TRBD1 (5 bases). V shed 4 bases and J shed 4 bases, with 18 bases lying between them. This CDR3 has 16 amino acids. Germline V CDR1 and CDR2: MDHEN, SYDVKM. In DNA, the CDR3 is TGTGCCAGCAGTTACCCCGCCAGGGCTGGTGCAGATACGCAGTATTTT. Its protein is CASSYPARAGADTQYF.

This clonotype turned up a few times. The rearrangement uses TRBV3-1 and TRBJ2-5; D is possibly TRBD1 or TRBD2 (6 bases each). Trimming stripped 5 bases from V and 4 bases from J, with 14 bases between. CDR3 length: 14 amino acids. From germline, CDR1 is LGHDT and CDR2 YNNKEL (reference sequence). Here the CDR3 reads CASSALRGVETQYF. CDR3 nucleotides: TGTGCCAGCAGCGCCTTGAGGGGGGTAGAGACCCAGTACTTC.

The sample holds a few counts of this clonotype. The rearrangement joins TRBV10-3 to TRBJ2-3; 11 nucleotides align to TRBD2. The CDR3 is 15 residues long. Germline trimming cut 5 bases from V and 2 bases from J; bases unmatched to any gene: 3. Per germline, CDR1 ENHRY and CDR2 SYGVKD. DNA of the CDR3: TGTGCCATCAGTAGACTAGCGGGACCCACAGATACGCAGTATTTT. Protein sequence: CAISRLAGPTDTQYF.

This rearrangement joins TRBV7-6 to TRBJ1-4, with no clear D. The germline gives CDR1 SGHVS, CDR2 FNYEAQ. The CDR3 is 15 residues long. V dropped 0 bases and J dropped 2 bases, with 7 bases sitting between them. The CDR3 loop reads CASSLARGTNEKLFF. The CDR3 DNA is TGTGCCAGCAGCTTAGCGAGAGGGACTAATGAAAAACTGTTTTTT.

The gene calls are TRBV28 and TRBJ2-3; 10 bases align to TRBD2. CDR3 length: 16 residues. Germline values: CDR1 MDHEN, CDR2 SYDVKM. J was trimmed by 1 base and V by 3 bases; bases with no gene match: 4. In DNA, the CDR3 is TGTGCCAGCAGTTTCCTAGCGGGGGTCGGCACAGATACGCAGTATTTT. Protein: CASSFLAGVGTDTQYF.

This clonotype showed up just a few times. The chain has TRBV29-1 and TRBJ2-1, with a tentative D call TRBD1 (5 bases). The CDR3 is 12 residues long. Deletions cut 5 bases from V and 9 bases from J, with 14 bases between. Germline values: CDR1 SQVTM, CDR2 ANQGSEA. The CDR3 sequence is CSVWAGFGEQFF. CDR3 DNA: TGCAGCGTTTGGGCAGGGTTCGGTGAGCAGTTCTTC.